This T cell receptor (beta chain) comes out of a study of T cells after yellow fever vaccination. The study's findings and limits: Post-booster repertoires contained most primary-vaccination clones again (approximately 97% CD4, 85% to 90% CD8).

As for this clonotype: Its antigen is unidentified.

CDR1 and CDR2 (germline): SGHTA, FQGNSA. The CDR3 consists of 14 residues. Trimming took off 4 bases at V and 10 bases at J, with 16 bases between the two ends. Template switching with 5'RACE generated the TCR cDNA and added a universal primer site and UMIs. MiXCR, applied by TCRdb to the 5' RACE reads, yields one record per CDR3 protein. The table has 300,000 to 450,000 distinct CDR3 sequences, roughly 7.5% seen once; the top ten hold approximately 15%. The clonotype originates from a man aged 18-30 years who received the YFV17D yellow fever vaccine. The genes are TRBV7-2 and TRBJ1-4; D unclear. This specimen consisted of PBMCs, obtained approximately 47 days after the first yellow fever vaccination. The CDR3 region is CASSSAALSGKLFF. The CDR3, as DNA: TGTGCCAGCAGCTCCGCGGCCCTATCCGGAAAACTGTTTTTT.